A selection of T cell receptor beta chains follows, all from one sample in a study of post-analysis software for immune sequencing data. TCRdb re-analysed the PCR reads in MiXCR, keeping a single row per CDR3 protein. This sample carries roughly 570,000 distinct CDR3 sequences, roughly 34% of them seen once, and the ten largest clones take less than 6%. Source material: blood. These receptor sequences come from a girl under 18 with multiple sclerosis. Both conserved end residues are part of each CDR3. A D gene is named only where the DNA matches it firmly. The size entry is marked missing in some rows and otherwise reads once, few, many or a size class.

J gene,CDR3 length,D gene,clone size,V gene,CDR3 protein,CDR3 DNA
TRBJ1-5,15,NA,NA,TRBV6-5,CASSTLTGSNQPQHF,TGTGCCAGCAGTACGTTAACAGGGAGCAATCAGCCCCAGCATTTT
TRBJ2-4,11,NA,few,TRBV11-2,CASSAHNIQYF,TGTGCCAGCAGCGCACATAACATTCAGTACTTC
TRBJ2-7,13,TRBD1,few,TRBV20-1,CSATGQGMHEQYF,TGCAGTGCCACCGGACAGGGTATGCACGAGCAGTACTTC
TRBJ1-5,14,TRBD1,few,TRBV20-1,CSAPGQGPYQPQHF,TGCAGTGCACCGGGACAGGGACCTTATCAGCCCCAGCATTTT
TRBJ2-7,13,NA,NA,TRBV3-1,CASSQSLGGHPYF,TGTGCCAGCAGCCAAAGCCTGGGGGGACATCCGTACTTC
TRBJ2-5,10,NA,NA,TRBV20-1,CSAGEETQYF,TGCAGTGCAGGGGAAGAGACCCAGTACTTC
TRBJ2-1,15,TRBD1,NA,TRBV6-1,CASSQTGGIGNEQFF,TGTGCCAGCAGCCAAACAGGGGGCATCGGCAATGAGCAGTTCTTC
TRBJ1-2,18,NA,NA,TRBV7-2,CASSIGGGLPVPVYGYTF,TGTGCCAGCAGCATAGGGGGAGGGCTACCCGTTCCAGTCTATGGCTACACCTTC
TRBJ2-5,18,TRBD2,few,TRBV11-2,CASSVPAGAGGIQETQYF,TGTGCCAGCAGCGTTCCCGCCGGGGCGGGGGGTATACAAGAGACCCAGTACTTC
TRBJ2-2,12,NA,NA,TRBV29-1,CSGHLGTGELFF,TGCAGCGGACACCTGGGCACCGGGGAGCTGTTTTTT
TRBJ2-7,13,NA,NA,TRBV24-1,CATSDGDSYEQYF,TGTGCCACCAGTGACGGGGACTCCTACGAGCAGTACTTC
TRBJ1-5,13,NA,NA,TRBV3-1,CASSQEVGQPQHF,TGTGCCAGCAGCCAAGAGGTGGGTCAGCCCCAGCATTTT
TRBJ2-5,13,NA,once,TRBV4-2,CASSQGLSDEQYF,TGTGCCAGCAGCCAGGGGCTGAGTGATGAGCAGTACTTC
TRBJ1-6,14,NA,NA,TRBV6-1,CASSRTDWDSPLHF,TGTGCCAGCAGTAGGACAGATTGGGATTCACCCCTCCACTTT
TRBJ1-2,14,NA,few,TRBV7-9,CASSPANGNYGYTF,TGTGCCAGCAGCCCGGCGAACGGAAACTATGGCTACACCTTC
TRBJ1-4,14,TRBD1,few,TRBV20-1,CSATTGDFNEKLFF,TGCAGTGCTACGACAGGGGACTTTAATGAAAAACTGTTTTTT
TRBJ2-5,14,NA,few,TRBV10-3,CAISEAVTDETQYF,TGTGCCATCAGTGAGGCGGTCACGGATGAGACCCAGTACTTC
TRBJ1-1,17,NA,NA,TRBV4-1,CASSQSPGEGLGTEAFF,TGCGCCAGCAGCCAATCGCCCGGGGAGGGGTTGGGCACTGAAGCTTTCTTT
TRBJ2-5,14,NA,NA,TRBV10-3,CAISESGVSETQYF,TGTGCCATCAGTGAGTCGGGGGTATCAGAGACCCAGTACTTC
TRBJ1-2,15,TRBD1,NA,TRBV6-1,CASSEGDRGSSDYTF,TGTGCCAGCAGTGAAGGGGACAGGGGTAGTTCGGACTACACCTTC
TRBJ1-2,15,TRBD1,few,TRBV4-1,CASSALQGRHIGYTF,TGCGCCAGCAGCGCATTACAGGGGCGGCATATCGGCTACACCTTC
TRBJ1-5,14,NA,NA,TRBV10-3,CAISESPGRQPQHF,TGTGCCATCAGTGAGTCCCCGGGGCGGCAGCCCCAGCATTTT
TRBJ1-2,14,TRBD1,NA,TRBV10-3,CAIRSEPWTGGYTF,TGTGCCATCAGATCTGAGCCCTGGACAGGGGGCTACACCTTC
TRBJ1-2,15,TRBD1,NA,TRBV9,CASSVTGTGERGYTF,TGTGCCAGCAGCGTCACCGGGACAGGGGAAAGAGGCTACACCTTC
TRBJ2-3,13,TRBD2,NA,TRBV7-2,CASRRDYTDTQYF,TGTGCCAGCCGCCGGGACTACACAGATACGCAGTATTTT
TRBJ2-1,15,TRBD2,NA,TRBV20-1,CSARELAGNYNEQFF,TGCAGTGCTAGAGAACTAGCGGGGAACTACAATGAGCAGTTCTTC
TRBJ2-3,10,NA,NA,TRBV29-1,CSVFGDTQYF,TGCAGCGTTTTTGGGGATACGCAGTATTTT
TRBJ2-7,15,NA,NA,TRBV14,CASSPALARSYEQYF,TGTGCCAGCAGCCCCGCTTTGGCGAGGTCCTACGAGCAGTACTTC